A single sample gave rise to the 3 T cell receptor beta chains below, sequenced in a study of OX40 agonist ivuxolimab in advanced cancers. Only in-frame clones appear in the TCRdb table, and some are missing; sequencing was by immunoSEQ multiplex PCR. The table records about 120,000 clones, roughly 89% of them present only once. Sample: CD4+ or CD8+ T cells sorted from blood, taken in a trial of the OX40 agonist ivuxolimab. These receptors all stem from an adult with an advanced solid tumor such as melanoma, head and neck, liver or kidney cancer.

The chain joins TRBV2 to TRBJ1-1; D is unresolved. Between the trimmed V and J ends, which lost 6 bases and 1 base, there was a span of 12 bases. From germline, CDR1 is SNHLY and CDR2 FYNNEI. The CDR3 totals 14 residues. CDR3 protein: CASSSGEGNTEAFF. DNA of the CDR3: TGTGCCAGCAGCTCGGGAGAAGGGAACACTGAAGCTTTCTTT.

The V and J genes are TRBV10-3 and TRBJ2-5, with D possibly TRBD1 on 6 matching bases. The germline V gene has CDR1 ENHRY and CDR2 SYGVKD. Trimming took 5 bases from V and 5 from J, leaving 12 bases between them. CDR3 length: 13 residues. The CDR3: CAISWTEEETQYF. CDR3 bases: TGTGCCATCAGTTGGACAGAAGAGGAGACCCAGTACTTC.

The chain links TRBV7-2 to TRBJ2-1, with 9 bases fitting TRBD2. Trimming at V came to 1 base and at J to 9 bases, leaving 4 bases not matched to a gene. The germline gives CDR1 SGHTA, CDR2 FQGNSA. CDR3 length: 14 residues. CDR3 amino acids: CASSLEGLAAEQFF. DNA for the CDR3: TGTGCCAGCAGCTTAGAGGGACTAGCTGCTGAGCAGTTCTTC.